This T cell receptor beta chain was obtained from a study of blood T cells in healthy people across ages. General study points: Bulk PBMC profiling left naive and antigen-experienced comparisons inconclusive.

The authors ran a second PCR of 7 to 11 cycles using a sample-barcoded 5' primer and a J-beta primer mix. From the 5' RACE reads, TCRdb called clonotypes with MiXCR, one entry per CDR3 protein. Of 1.5 million to 2 million distinct CDR3 sequences in the sample, roughly 52% were seen once. V lost 5 bases, J lost 6 bases, and 7 bases lay in between. CDR3 length: 12 amino acids. Germline V gene data show CDR1 as SGHTA and CDR2 as FQGTGA. In the case of this clonotype: The target antigen is unknown.

Sequenced material: blood. The source of this sequence is a woman aged 40-49 years in good health. This chain joins TRBV7-3 and TRBJ2-2; D not certain. CDR3: CASSPPSGELFF. The CDR3 DNA follows: TGTGCCAGCAGCCCTCCCTCCGGGGAGCTGTTTTTT.